The 3 T cell receptor beta chains reported below all come from one sample, sequenced in a study of blood T cell repertoires in COVID-19. Data came from immunoSEQ multiplex PCR; TCRdb stores just in-frame clones and leaves some out. The sample has approximately 190,000 clones; roughly 90% are singletons. The sequencing sample was made of peripheral blood. The receptor set was obtained from a middle-aged woman who had recovered from COVID-19.

V gene TRBV3-1 (or the pseudogene TRBV3-2) combines with J gene TRBJ1-3; D not resolved. Trimming took off 2 bases at V and 2 bases at J, with 19 bases between the two ends. CDR1 is LGHDT and CDR2 is YNNKEL in the germline V gene (reference sequence). The CDR3 covers 18 residues. The CDR3 region is CASSQNPWVGVTGNTIYF. The CDR3 bases are TGTGCCAGCAGCCAAAATCCATGGGTCGGGGTCACTGGAAACACCATATATTTT.

The sample holds one count of this clone. The chain couples TRBV11-2 to TRBJ2-7, with a weak D call TRBD1 (5 bases). V was pared by 5 bases and J by 2 bases, with 19 bases between. The CDR3 is 16 amino acids. Germline CDR1 SGHAT, CDR2 FQNNGV. The CDR3 spells CASSKLTVGPAYEQYF. In DNA, the CDR3 is TGTGCCAGCAGCAAACTTACTGTGGGGCCCGCCTACGAGCAGTACTTC.

The gene calls are TRBV18 and TRBJ1-1; D ambiguous. Germline CDR1 reads KGHSH; CDR2 reads LQKENI. This CDR3 comprises 14 residues. V lost 2 bases to trimming and J lost 0 bases, with 7 bases between them. As DNA, the CDR3 is TGTGCCAGCTCACCAGCGGAACTGAACACTGAAGCTTTCTTT. Translating it yields CASSPAELNTEAFF.